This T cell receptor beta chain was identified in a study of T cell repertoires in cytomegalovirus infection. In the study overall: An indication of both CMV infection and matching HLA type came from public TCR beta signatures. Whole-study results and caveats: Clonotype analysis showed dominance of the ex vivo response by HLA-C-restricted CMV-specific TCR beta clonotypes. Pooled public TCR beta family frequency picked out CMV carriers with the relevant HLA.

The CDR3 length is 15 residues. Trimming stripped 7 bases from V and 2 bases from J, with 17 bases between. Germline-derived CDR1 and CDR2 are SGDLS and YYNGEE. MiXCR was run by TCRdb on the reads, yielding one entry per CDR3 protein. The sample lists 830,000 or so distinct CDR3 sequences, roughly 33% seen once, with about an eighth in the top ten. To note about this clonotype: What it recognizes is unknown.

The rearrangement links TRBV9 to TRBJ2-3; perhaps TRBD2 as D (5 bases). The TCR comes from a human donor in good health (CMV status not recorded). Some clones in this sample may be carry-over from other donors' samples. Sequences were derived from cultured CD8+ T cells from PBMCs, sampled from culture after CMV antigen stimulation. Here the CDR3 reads CASRAPRTFTDTQYF. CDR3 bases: TGTGCCAGCCGCGCTCCCCGGACTTTCACAGATACGCAGTATTTT.